This T cell receptor beta chain comes out of a study of post-analysis software for immune sequencing data. Study results and limitations: There were five TRBV segments more frequent in patients than controls, and TRBV5-6, TRBV5-1 and TRBV20-1 were among them. Multiple sclerosis was associated with a significant reduction in normalized Chao1 diversity relative to controls.

The CDR3 length is 14 residues. The V gene's germline CDR1 is DFQATT and CDR2 SNEGSKA (reference sequence). V was pared by 1 base and J by 0 bases, with 10 bases between. TCR beta cDNA libraries included unique molecular identifiers. Via MiXCR, TCRdb re-called the PCR reads, giving one row per CDR3 protein. In the table there are 450,000 or so distinct CDR3 sequences, roughly 45% of which are singletons. In the case of this clonotype: The target antigen is unknown.

This TCR came from a girl under 18 with multiple sclerosis. Sequenced: blood. This chain links TRBV20-1 with TRBJ2-7; D ambiguous. Written as DNA, the CDR3 is TGCAGTGCTAGAGTACTGACGAGCTCCTACGAGCAGTACTTC. It encodes CSARVLTSSYEQYF.